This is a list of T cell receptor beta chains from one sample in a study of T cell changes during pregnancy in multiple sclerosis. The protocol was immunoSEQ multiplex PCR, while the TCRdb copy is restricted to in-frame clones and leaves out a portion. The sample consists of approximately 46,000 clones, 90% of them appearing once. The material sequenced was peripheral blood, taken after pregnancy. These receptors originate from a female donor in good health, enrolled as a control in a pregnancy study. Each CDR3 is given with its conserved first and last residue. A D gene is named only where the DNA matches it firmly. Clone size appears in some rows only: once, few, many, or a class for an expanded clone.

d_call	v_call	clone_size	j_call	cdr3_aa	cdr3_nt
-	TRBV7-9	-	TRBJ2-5	CASSFLFGEQRETQYF	TGTGCCAGCAGCTTTCTTTTTGGGGAGCAACGAGAGACCCAGTACTTC
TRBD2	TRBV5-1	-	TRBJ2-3	CASRLAGGTDTQYF	TGCGCCAGCAGACTAGCGGGGGGCACAGATACGCAGTATTTT
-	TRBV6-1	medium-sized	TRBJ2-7	CASSEDTGAFYEQYF	TGTGCCAGCAGTGAAGACACCGGAGCCTTCTACGAGCAGTACTTC
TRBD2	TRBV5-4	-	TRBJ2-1	CASSLGLAGGISGNEQFF	TGTGCCAGCAGCTTAGGACTAGCGGGGGGGATATCAGGCAATGAGCAGTTCTTC
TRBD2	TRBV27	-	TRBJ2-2	CASTTGGYTGELFF	TGTGCCAGCACTACCGGGGGGTACACCGGGGAGCTGTTTTTT
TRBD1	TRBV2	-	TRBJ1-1	CASNPSRGRNTEAFF	TGTGCCAGCAATCCAAGTAGGGGGCGAAACACTGAAGCTTTCTTT
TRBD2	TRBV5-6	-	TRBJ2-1	CASSLRGREGEQFF	TGTGCCAGCAGCCTCCGCGGGCGGGAGGGTGAGCAGTTCTTC
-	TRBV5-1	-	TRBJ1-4	CASSLGGSPGEKLFF	TGCGCCAGCAGTTTGGGTGGGAGCCCCGGTGAAAAACTGTTTTTT
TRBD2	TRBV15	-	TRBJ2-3	CATSRRLAGAPDTQYF	TGTGCCACCAGCCGAAGACTAGCGGGAGCCCCAGATACGCAGTATTTT
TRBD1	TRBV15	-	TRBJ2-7	CATSGPRDRAYF	TGTGCCACCAGCGGCCCCCGGGACAGGGCGTACTTC